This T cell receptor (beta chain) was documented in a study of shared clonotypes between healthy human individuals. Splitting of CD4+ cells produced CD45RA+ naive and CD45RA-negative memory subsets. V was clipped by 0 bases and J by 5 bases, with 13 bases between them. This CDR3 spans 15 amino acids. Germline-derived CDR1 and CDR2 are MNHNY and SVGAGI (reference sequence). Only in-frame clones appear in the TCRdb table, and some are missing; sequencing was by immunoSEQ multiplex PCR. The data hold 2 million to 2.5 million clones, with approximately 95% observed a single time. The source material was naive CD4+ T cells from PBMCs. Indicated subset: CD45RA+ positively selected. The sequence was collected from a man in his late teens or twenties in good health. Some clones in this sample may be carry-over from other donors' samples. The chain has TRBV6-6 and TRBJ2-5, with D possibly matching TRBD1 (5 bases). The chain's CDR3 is CASSYSWGRLETQYF. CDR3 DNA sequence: TGTGCCAGCAGTTACTCGTGGGGCAGACTGGAGACCCAGTACTTC.